The rows below give T cell receptor beta chains drawn from one sample of a study of OX40 agonist ivuxolimab in advanced cancers. Generated by immunoSEQ multiplex PCR, the TCRdb table keeps only in-frame clones and is missing some. Found here are 20,000 to 25,000 clones, around 90% of them singletons; the top ten hold roughly 58%. Specimen: CD4+ or CD8+ T cells sorted from blood, collected in a trial of the OX40 agonist ivuxolimab. The origin of the receptors is an adult with an advanced solid tumor such as melanoma, head and neck, liver or kidney cancer. Both conserved end residues are part of each CDR3. D genes are given only for firm matches. Clone size is not always given. Where it is, it says once, few, many or a class for expanded clones.

J | V | size | D | DNA | CDR3
TRBJ2-2 | TRBV19 | . | TRBD1 | TGTGCCAGTAGCCCTACAGGGGGAACCGGGGAGCTGTTTTTT | CASSPTGGTGELFF
TRBJ1-2 | TRBV19 | . | TRBD1 | TGTGCCAGTAGTATAAACAGGGGTTACTATGGCTACACCTTC | CASSINRGYYGYTF
TRBJ2-7 | TRBV7-9 | . | TRBD1 | TGTGCCAGCAGCTTGAAGGGGACAGGACCCTACGAGCAGTACTTC | CASSLKGTGPYEQYF
TRBJ2-7 | TRBV27 | . | . | TGTGCCAGCAGTTTAAGCCGTAGGGGTCTGGCTCACGAGCAGTACTTC | CASSLSRRGLAHEQYF
TRBJ2-1 | TRBV13 | . | TRBD2 | TGTGCCAGCAGCTCGACTAGCGGGGGCTACAATGAGCAGTTCTTC | CASSSTSGGYNEQFF
TRBJ1-4 | TRBV4-1 | . | TRBD1 | TGCGCCAGCAGCTCATACCCCCAGGGGGCAGTTAATGAAAAACTGTTTTTT | CASSSYPQGAVNEKLFF
TRBJ2-1 | TRBV7-9 | . | . | TGTGCCAGCAGCTTAGGTGCGGACAATGAGCAGTTCTTC | CASSLGADNEQFF
TRBJ1-4 | TRBV5-8 | . | . | TGTGCCAGCAGCTTGGTATACGGCTATGAAAAACTGTTTTTT | CASSLVYGYEKLFF
TRBJ2-1 | TRBV7-9 | once | . | TGTGCCAGCAGCTTAGGGGGGGAACCCTACAATGAGCAGTTCTTC | CASSLGGEPYNEQFF
TRBJ1-1 | TRBV14 | . | TRBD1 | TGTGCCAGCAGCCAAGATGCGAGGGGGCGACCGCTCAATCCAAATGAAGCTTTCTTT | CASSQDARGRPLNPNEAFF
TRBJ2-7 | TRBV5-1 | . | TRBD1 | TGCGCCAGCAGCTTGGTTCCGGGACAGTCCTACGAGCAGTACTTC | CASSLVPGQSYEQYF
TRBJ2-5 | TRBV4-1 | . | . | TGCGCCAGCAGCCAAGACCGGGACCACAAAGAGACCCAGTACTTC | CASSQDRDHKETQYF
TRBJ2-7 | TRBV5-8 | . | . | TGTGCCAGCAGCTTGGCACTACTCTCCTACGAGCAGTACTTC | CASSLALLSYEQYF
TRBJ1-1 | TRBV7-9 | . | . | TGTGCCAGCAGCTTTCGGGAGTTGGCTTTCTTT | CASSFRELAFF
TRBJ2-7 | TRBV6-1 | few | TRBD1 | TGTGCCAGCACCCAGGGGGCGGGCCGCGAGCAGTACTTC | CASTQGAGREQYF
TRBJ1-6 | TRBV6-5 | . | . | TGTGCCAGCAGTCCCACCGCCGGGGGGAGTTCACCCCTCCACTTT | CASSPTAGGSSPLHF